One and the same sample provided the 2 T cell receptor beta chains below, sequenced in a study of blood T cell repertoires in COVID-19. Method: immunoSEQ multiplex PCR; TCRdb's copy keeps in-frame clones and lacks some. This repertoire shows over 200,000 clones, 88% found once; its top ten account for roughly 2.5%. Sequenced: peripheral blood. These TCRs come from an older woman with acute or convalescent COVID-19.

Concerning this clone itself: The CDR3 does not end in the conserved phenylalanine or tryptophan, so this is likely a read error. V usage is TRBV28 and J usage is TRBJ2-7, with TRBD1 matching 8 bases. Germline-derived CDR1 and CDR2 are MDHEN and SYDVKM. The CDR3 extends over 13 amino acids. Trimming took 7 bases from V and 2 from J; bases not matched to a gene: 4. The CDR3 protein is CASITGGTYEQYL. The CDR3, as DNA: TGTGCCAGCATTACAGGGGGAACCTACGAGCAGTACCTC.

The chain joins TRBV7-2 to TRBJ2-1; 11 bases are a match to TRBD2. The CDR3 extends over 17 amino acids. V lost 1 base, J lost 8 bases, and 10 bases stayed unmatched. Germline CDR1 SGHTA, CDR2 FQGNSA. The CDR3 loop is CASSLGSSGRSSDEQFF. CDR3 coding DNA: TGTGCCAGCAGCTTAGGGTCTAGCGGGAGGAGTAGCGATGAGCAGTTCTTC. The full variable domain, rest sourced from reference TRBV7-2 and TRBJ2-1, is GAGVSQSPSNKVTEKGKDVELRCDPISGHTALYWYRQSLGQGLEFLIYFQGNSAPDKSGLPSDRFSAERTGGSVSTLTIQRTQQEDSAVYLCASSLGSSGRSSDEQFFGPGTRLTVL.